This entry lists 22 T cell receptor beta chains sequenced from one sample in a study of cytotoxic CD8 clonotypes in ibrutinib-treated CLL. Produced via immunoSEQ multiplex PCR; TCRdb's table is partial and in-frame only. The table records about 80,000 clones, roughly three quarters of them present only once. This specimen consisted of PBMCs, obtained after 12 months of ibrutinib treatment. These receptors all come from a human donor with chronic lymphocytic leukemia.

This rearrangement joins TRBV7-9 to TRBJ1-2; 10 bases line up with TRBD1. The CDR3 runs 16 residues. J gave up 4 bases and V 2 bases, and 7 bases lay outside the gene matches. Germline V gives CDR1 SEHNR, CDR2 FQNEAQ (reference sequence). CDR3 amino acids: CASSLPDRGLGYGYTF. The CDR3 DNA sequence: TGTGCCAGCAGCTTACCTGACAGGGGGCTAGGCTATGGCTACACCTTC.

The gene calls are TRBV19 and TRBJ1-5; TRBD1 is a possible D gene (5 bases). This CDR3 comprises 11 residues. The ends were cut back, 9 bases at V and 9 bases at J, with 12 bases in the middle. The germline V gene has CDR1 LNHDA and CDR2 SQIVND (reference sequence). The CDR3 nucleotides are TGTGCCAGCAGGGAGGGTGGGCCCCAGCATTTT. It specifies CASREGGPQHF.

V is TRBV4-2 and J is TRBJ2-7; TRBD2 is a possible D gene (7 bases). This CDR3 comprises 16 residues. V was trimmed by 0 bases and J by 2 bases, leaving 14 bases between them. Per germline, CDR1 LGHNA and CDR2 YNFKEQ. The CDR3 region has the DNA TGTGCCAGCAGCCAAGATGGCGGGGGCGCGGCCTACGAGCAGTACTTC. Translated: CASSQDGGGAAYEQYF.

This chain connects TRBV2 to TRBJ1-5, with D unclear. CDR1 is SNHLY, CDR2 FYNNEI, per germline. Trimming stripped 3 bases from V and 4 bases from J, with 10 bases between. The length of the CDR3 is 14 residues. CDR3 coding DNA: TGTGCCAGCAGTGAGGCCCCCTGGAATCAGCCCCAGCATTTT. The encoded protein is CASSEAPWNQPQHF.

This clone was observed a few times. This chain connects TRBV7-8 to TRBJ1-6; 8 bases line up with TRBD1. The CDR3 contains 14 residues. The ends lost 2 bases at V and 9 bases at J; junction bases unmatched: 3. Germline loops: CDR1 SGHVS, CDR2 FQNEAQ. As DNA, the CDR3 is TGTGCCAGCAGCTTAAACAGGGGGAGTTCACCCCTCCACTTT. It encodes CASSLNRGSSPLHF.

V usage is TRBV7-9 and J usage is TRBJ1-1; possible D gene TRBD1, 5 bases. The CDR3 sequence is 14 residues long. The V gene's germline CDR1 is SEHNR and CDR2 FQNEAQ (reference sequence). V lost 5 bases, J lost 0 bases, and 10 bases lay in between. In DNA, the CDR3 is TGTGCCAGCAGCCCCGGGGACCTGAACACTGAAGCTTTCTTT. It specifies CASSPGDLNTEAFF.

For this clone: A much larger clone differs by one base, so this may be a read error. The same CDR3 is also encoded by other DNA sequences in this sample. This sequence joins TRBV6-1 and TRBJ2-5, with 8 bases lining up with TRBD2. CDR3 size: 11 residues. Unmatched junction bases numbered 1, after V lost 8 bases and J lost 5 bases. Germline V gene data show CDR1 as MNHNS and CDR2 as SASEGT. The CDR3 reads CASRGGETQYF. The CDR3 DNA is TGTGCCAGCCGGGGGGGGGAGACCCAGTACTTC.

V gene TRBV2 combines with J gene TRBJ2-7; D is ambiguous. The CDR3 runs 13 residues. Germline assignment: CDR1 SNHLY and CDR2 FYNNEI. V lost 2 bases to trimming and J lost 4 bases, with 9 bases between them. CDR3 DNA: TGTGCCAGCAGTGAACTGCCGCTGTACGAGCAGTACTTC. This translates into CASSELPLYEQYF.

The V call is TRBV27, the J call TRBJ1-2, with TRBD1 matching 7 bases. CDR3 size: 13 residues. Looked up from germline, CDR1 is MNHEY and CDR2 is SMNVEV (reference sequence). The V segment lost 5 bases and the J segment 11 bases; nucleotides outside the gene matches: 11. The CDR3 nucleotides are TGTGCCAGCAGTCAAGGGTGGGGACAGAGATACACCTTC. Protein product: CASSQGWGQRYTF.

V and J are TRBV19 and TRBJ2-7, with D hard to call. CDR1 LNHDA and CDR2 SQIVND come from the germline V gene (reference sequence). CDR3 size: 15 residues. Trimming took 5 bases from V and 2 from J, leaving 16 bases between them. CDR3 coding DNA: TGTGCCAGTAGTCCCCCAGGACGGTTCCCCTACGAGCAGTACTTC. Translating gives CASSPPGRFPYEQYF.

The V gene is TRBV5-1, the J gene TRBJ1-1, with D unresolved. Germline CDR1 is SGHRS and CDR2 is YFSETQ. The CDR3 totals 14 residues. V dropped 5 bases and J dropped 1 base, with 12 bases sitting between them. The DNA for the CDR3 is TGCGCCAGCAGTGGTGCGGTGGGGAACACTGAAGCTTTCTTT. Its protein is CASSGAVGNTEAFF.

The gene calls are TRBV5-1 and TRBJ2-7; TRBD1 agrees at 7 bases. Germline V gives CDR1 SGHRS, CDR2 YFSETQ. The CDR3 contains 15 residues. The V segment lost 2 bases and the J segment 0 bases; nucleotides outside the gene matches: 5. CDR3 coding DNA: TGCGCCAGCAGCTTAGACAGGGCCTTCTCCTACGAGCAGTACTTC. Its translation: CASSLDRAFSYEQYF.

The chain couples TRBV28 to TRBJ2-5; TRBD2 agrees at 11 bases. V was clipped by 2 bases and J by 1 base; unmatched bases: 24. Per germline, CDR1 MDHEN and CDR2 SYDVKM. The CDR3 has 23 amino acids. CDR3 bases: TGTGCCAGCAGTTTAGAATCTTTTGGCCGGACTAGCGGGCCAAAAGGAGGCCAAGAGACCCAGTACTTC. This sequence encodes CASSLESFGRTSGPKGGQETQYF.

The V call is TRBV28, the J call TRBJ2-3; no firm D call. In germline, CDR1 is MDHEN, CDR2 SYDVKM. V gave up 3 bases and J gave up 2 bases, with 6 bases separating them. The CDR3 has 13 amino acids. Here the CDR3 DNA reads TGTGCCAGCAGTTTCAGTTTCACAGATACGCAGTATTTT. Translated, it gives CASSFSFTDTQYF.

The V call is TRBV2, the J call TRBJ2-5; 7 nucleotides align to TRBD2. The CDR3 runs to 13 residues. Germline trimming cut 5 bases from V and 5 bases from J; bases unmatched to any gene: 5. The V gene's germline CDR1 is SNHLY and CDR2 FYNNEI. The CDR3 loop reads CASSMGGWETQYF. The CDR3 DNA is TGTGCCAGCAGTATGGGGGGGTGGGAGACCCAGTACTTC.

This sequence joins TRBV5-8 and TRBJ2-5; TRBD2 might be the D (6 bases). The germline V and J ends were trimmed by 0 bases and 5 bases, with 17 bases remaining between them. CDR1 and CDR2 from the germline V gene are SGHTS and YDEGEE. CDR3 size: 16 residues. The CDR3 DNA sequence: TGTGCCAGCAGCTTGGGGGCCGGGGGAGGTGTGGAGACCCAGTACTTC. As protein: CASSLGAGGGVETQYF.

The rearrangement joins TRBV19 to TRBJ1-1; D is uncertain. The V gene lost 5 bases and the J gene lost 0 bases, with 7 bases spanning the gap. The CDR3 loop spans 13 amino acids. Germline V CDR1 and CDR2: LNHDA, SQIVND (reference sequence). The CDR3: CASSGSMNTEAFF. CDR3 sequence (DNA): TGTGCCAGTAGTGGCAGCATGAACACTGAAGCTTTCTTT.

With respect to this clone: Relative to the germline gene, one junction end is altered; a read error may explain this. V gene TRBV28 combines with J gene TRBJ2-3, with D hard to call. The germline V gene encodes CDR1 MDHEN and CDR2 SYDVKM. CDR3 size: 13 residues. The CDR3: CASSLLPTYTQYF. DNA of the CDR3: TGTGCCAGCAGTTTGCTACCCACATATACGCAGTATTTT.

This clone was detected only a few times. The rearrangement uses TRBV28 and TRBJ1-5, with D hard to call. Germline V gives CDR1 MDHEN, CDR2 SYDVKM. The CDR3 loop spans 11 amino acids. The ends were cut back, 6 bases at V and 3 bases at J, with 3 bases in the middle. The CDR3 region is CASRSNQPQHF. The CDR3 nucleotides read TGTGCCAGCAGGTCCAATCAGCCCCAGCATTTT.

The table lists this clone with a few counts. The chain uses TRBV19 and TRBJ1-4, with 7 bases matching TRBD1. Germline CDR1 reads LNHDA; CDR2 reads SQIVND (reference sequence). CDR3 length: 13 residues. The V and J ends lost 5 bases and 14 bases, in that order; junction bases with no gene match: 11. CDR3 sequence reads: CASSATQGGVLFF. DNA for the CDR3: TGTGCCAGTAGTGCCACCCAGGGGGGAGTGCTGTTTTTT.

The chain has TRBV7-8 and TRBJ2-2; D remains ambiguous. The V end lost 5 bases, the J end lost 6 bases, and 7 bases lay between the germline ends. There are 12 residues in the CDR3. Looked up from germline, CDR1 is SGHVS and CDR2 is FQNEAQ. This chain's CDR3 is CASSPYSGELFF. The CDR3 coding sequence is TGTGCCAGCAGCCCCTACTCCGGGGAGCTGTTTTTT.

A remark on this clone: At one of its ends the junction is not consistent with the germline gene, which may arise from a read error. The rearrangement joins TRBV19 to TRBJ2-4, with a possible D match to TRBD2 (6 bases). This CDR3 spans 13 amino acids. Germline V gene sequence: CDR1 LNHDA, CDR2 SQIVND (reference sequence). The CDR3 region has the DNA TGTGCCAGTAGTCCCGGGACTCACCTCAGGCGGGACTTC. Protein sequence: CASSPGTHLRRDF.